This entry describes one T cell receptor (beta chain). The method was immunoSEQ multiplex PCR; TCRdb's version includes in-frame clones alone and lacks a portion of them. The sample includes tens of thousands of clones, about four fifths of them seen just once. The record originates from a study of blood T cell repertoires in COVID-19. Study-level background: PBMCs, B-cell-depleted T cells, or T cells were the source of the cDNA or gDNA that made up the material.

The TCR comes from a human donor in a cohort sampled during active COVID-19. Sequenced material: peripheral blood.

Written as DNA, the CDR3 is TGTGCCAGCAGCTTCCGACTAGCCGCCTCCTACAATGAGCAGTTCTTC. It yields the protein CASSFRLAASYNEQFF. The V gene is TRBV7-8, the J gene TRBJ2-1, with 7 bases that match TRBD2. The J segment lost 0 bases and the V segment lost 3 bases, leaving 5 bases of the junction unmatched. The CDR3 loop spans 16 amino acids. Germline-derived CDR1 and CDR2 are SGHVS and FQNEAQ. The full variable domain, in which reference TRBV7-8 and TRBJ2-1 provide the parts outside the CDR3, is GAGVSQSPRYKVAKRGQDVALRCDPISGHVSLFWYQQALGQGPEFLTYFQNEAQLDKSGLPSDRFFAERPEGSVSTLKIQRTQQEDSAVYLCASSFRLAASYNEQFFGPGTRLTVL.